The rows below give T cell receptor beta chains drawn from one sample of a study of T cell responses to AZD1222 COVID-19 vaccine. The table came from immunoSEQ multiplex PCR; TCRdb's copy has only in-frame clones and leaves some out. This table holds some 90,000 clones, 87% found once. The sequenced sample was peripheral blood, obtained on day 0 of AZD1222 vaccination. The receptors stem from an adult in good health. Each CDR3 is given with its conserved first and last residue. Each record gives: CDR3 length, V gene, CDR3 protein.

14 TRBV7-2 CASSRAGDTGELFF
15 TRBV6-5 CASSYATGLTYEQYF
16 TRBV11-3 CASSLGGTAANNEQFF
15 TRBV3-1/TRBV3-2 CASSQADRPEQPQHF
13 TRBV25-1 CASSKTGPGGYTF
18 TRBV5-4 CASSLMVASNQGSYGYTF
13 TRBV18 CASYRDMNTEAFF
16 TRBV7-9 CASSLTGQILTDTQYF
15 TRBV2 CASTASRTDLGEQYF
11 TRBV30 CAWANDYEQYF
14 TRBV6-5 CASSGDRGGRPQHF
12 TRBV12-3/TRBV12-4 CASSLAKNIQYF
13 TRBV14 CASSPESYTSRYF
21 TRBV12-5 CASGLVVVTSGGRGLMGEQYF